The clone carrying this T cell receptor (beta chain) was seen more than once but under ten times. The target antigen is unknown. This record belongs to a study of human T cells and chemical hapten exposure. About the research overall: Per-sample TCR yields varied mainly from small pooled library volume differences.

Whole-study findings and limits: Versus controls, expanded TCRs had significantly more large CDR3 similarity clusters. Expanded TCR counts at PT1 were positively correlated with the patch test score.

The time point denotes: pre-sensitization, week 0. Treatment given: therapeutic diphenylcyclopropenone sensitization with weekly scalp DPC. Each CDR3 protein is one row after TCRdb ran MiXCR on the RACE reads. The sample has more than 250,000 distinct CDR3 sequences; around 7.7% are singletons. The CDR3 is made up of 14 amino acids. Germline CDR1 reads DFQATT; CDR2 reads SNEGSKA (reference sequence). V shed 1 base and J shed 1 base, with 10 bases lying between them. The receptor was derived from a young man with alopecia areata. Some clones in this sample may be carry-over from other donors' samples. The genes are TRBV20-1 and TRBJ1-1; no clear D gene. Sequenced here: whole blood, sampled in connection with sensitization to the hapten diphenylcyclopropenone (DPC). The chain's CDR3 is CSARVAPWNTEAFF. The DNA of the CDR3 is TGCAGTGCTAGAGTCGCCCCGTGGAACACTGAAGCTTTCTTT.